This T cell receptor (beta chain) was sequenced in a study of blood T cell repertoires in COVID-19. The wider study: T cells, B-cell-depleted T cells, or PBMCs supplied cDNA or gDNA.

In the authors' methods: Amplified reference gene primers provided the basis for estimating nucleated cell counts. Sequencing was performed with immunoSEQ multiplex PCR; in TCRdb, only in-frame clones are kept and a portion is missing. V and J calls and clone size follow that table, whereas D and trimming were derived from the DNA. The sample carries under 200,000 clones, 60% to 85% recorded once. Trimming stripped 5 bases from V and 3 bases from J, with 11 bases between. Germline values: CDR1 SGHRS, CDR2 YFSETQ. The CDR3 consists of 13 residues. The sample consisted of peripheral blood. The chain couples TRBV5-1 to TRBJ2-5; no clear D. The receptor was isolated from a woman aged 55-70 years with COVID-19, enrolled during active disease. Here the CDR3 reads CASRFPGEETQYF. In DNA form, the CDR3 reads TGCGCCAGCAGGTTTCCAGGCGAAGAGACCCAGTACTTC.